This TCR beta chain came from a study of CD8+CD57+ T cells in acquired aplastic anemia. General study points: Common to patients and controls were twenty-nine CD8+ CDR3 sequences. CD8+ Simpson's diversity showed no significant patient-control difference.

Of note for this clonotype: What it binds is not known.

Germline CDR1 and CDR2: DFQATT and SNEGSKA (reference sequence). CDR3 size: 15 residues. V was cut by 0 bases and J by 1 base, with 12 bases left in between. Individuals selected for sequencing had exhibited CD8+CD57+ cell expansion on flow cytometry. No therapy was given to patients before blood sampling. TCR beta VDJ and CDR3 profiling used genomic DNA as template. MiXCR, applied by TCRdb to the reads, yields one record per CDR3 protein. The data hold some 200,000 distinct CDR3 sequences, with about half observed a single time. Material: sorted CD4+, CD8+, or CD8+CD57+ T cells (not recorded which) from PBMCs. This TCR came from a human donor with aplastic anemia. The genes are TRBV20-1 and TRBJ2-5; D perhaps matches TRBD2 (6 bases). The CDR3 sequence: CSARDWRGAQETQYF. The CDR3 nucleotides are TGCAGTGCTAGAGATTGGCGGGGAGCCCAAGAGACCCAGTACTTC.